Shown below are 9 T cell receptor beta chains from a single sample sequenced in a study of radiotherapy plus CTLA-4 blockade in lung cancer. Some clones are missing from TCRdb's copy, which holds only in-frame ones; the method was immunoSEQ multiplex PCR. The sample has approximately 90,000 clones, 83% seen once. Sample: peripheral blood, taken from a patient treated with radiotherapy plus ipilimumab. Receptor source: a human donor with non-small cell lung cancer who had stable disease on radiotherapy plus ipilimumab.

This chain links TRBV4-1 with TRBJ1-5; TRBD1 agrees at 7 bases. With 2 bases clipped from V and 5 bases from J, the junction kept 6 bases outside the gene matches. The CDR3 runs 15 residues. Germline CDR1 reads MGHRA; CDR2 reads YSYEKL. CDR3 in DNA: TGCGCCAGCAGCCAAACAGGGGCCGCCGATCAGCCCCAGCATTTT. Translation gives CASSQTGAADQPQHF.

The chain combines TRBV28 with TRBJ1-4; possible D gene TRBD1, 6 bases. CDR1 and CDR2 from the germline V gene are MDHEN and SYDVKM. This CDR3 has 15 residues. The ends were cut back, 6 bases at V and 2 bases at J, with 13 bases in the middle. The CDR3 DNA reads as TGTGCCAGCAGGCCCCTGGGGGCCACTAATGAAAAACTGTTTTTT. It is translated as CASRPLGATNEKLFF.

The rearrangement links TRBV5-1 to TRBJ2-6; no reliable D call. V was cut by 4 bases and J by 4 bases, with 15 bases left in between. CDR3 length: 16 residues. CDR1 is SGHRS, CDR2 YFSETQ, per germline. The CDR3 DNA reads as TGCGCCAGCAGCCGAATTACAGCGAACGGGGCCAACGTCCTGACTTTC. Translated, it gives CASSRITANGANVLTF.

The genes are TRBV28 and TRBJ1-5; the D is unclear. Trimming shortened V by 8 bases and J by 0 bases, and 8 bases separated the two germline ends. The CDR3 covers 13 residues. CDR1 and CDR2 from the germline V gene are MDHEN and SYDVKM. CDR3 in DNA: TGTGCCAGCGGACGGTTTAGCAATCAGCCCCAGCATTTT. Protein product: CASGRFSNQPQHF.

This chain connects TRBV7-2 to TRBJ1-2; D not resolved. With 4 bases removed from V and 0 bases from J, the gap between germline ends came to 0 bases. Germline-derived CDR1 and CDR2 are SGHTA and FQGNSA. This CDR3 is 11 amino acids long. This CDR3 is CASSSNYGYTF. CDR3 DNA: TGTGCCAGCAGCTCTAACTATGGCTACACCTTC.

CDR3 loop: CASSQEGGGPSSYNEQFF. The CDR3 bases are TGCGCCAGCAGCCAAGAGGGCGGGGGCCCTAGCTCCTACAATGAGCAGTTCTTC. The gene calls are TRBV4-1 and TRBJ2-1; weak D call: TRBD2 (7 bases). The V gene's germline CDR1 is MGHRA and CDR2 YSYEKL. The CDR3 totals 18 residues. V was cut by 0 bases and J by 0 bases, with 15 bases left in between.

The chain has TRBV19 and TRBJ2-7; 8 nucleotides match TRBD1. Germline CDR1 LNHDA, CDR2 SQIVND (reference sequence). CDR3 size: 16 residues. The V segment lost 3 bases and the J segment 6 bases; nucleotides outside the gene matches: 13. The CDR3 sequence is CASSMWTGTGSGEQYF. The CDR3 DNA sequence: TGTGCCAGTAGTATGTGGACCGGGACAGGAAGTGGCGAGCAGTACTTC.

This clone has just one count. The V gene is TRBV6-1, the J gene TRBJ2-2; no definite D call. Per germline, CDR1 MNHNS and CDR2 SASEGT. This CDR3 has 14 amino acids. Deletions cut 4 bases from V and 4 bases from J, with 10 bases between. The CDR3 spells CASSVVAGTGELFF. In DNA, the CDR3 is TGTGCCAGCAGTGTCGTAGCAGGCACCGGGGAGCTGTTTTTT.

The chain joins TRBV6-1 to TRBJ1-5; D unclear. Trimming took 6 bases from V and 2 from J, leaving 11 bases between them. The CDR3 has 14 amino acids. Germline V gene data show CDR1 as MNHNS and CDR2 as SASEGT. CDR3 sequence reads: CASRLFMGNQPQHF. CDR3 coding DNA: TGTGCCAGCAGGCTCTTCATGGGCAATCAGCCCCAGCATTTT.